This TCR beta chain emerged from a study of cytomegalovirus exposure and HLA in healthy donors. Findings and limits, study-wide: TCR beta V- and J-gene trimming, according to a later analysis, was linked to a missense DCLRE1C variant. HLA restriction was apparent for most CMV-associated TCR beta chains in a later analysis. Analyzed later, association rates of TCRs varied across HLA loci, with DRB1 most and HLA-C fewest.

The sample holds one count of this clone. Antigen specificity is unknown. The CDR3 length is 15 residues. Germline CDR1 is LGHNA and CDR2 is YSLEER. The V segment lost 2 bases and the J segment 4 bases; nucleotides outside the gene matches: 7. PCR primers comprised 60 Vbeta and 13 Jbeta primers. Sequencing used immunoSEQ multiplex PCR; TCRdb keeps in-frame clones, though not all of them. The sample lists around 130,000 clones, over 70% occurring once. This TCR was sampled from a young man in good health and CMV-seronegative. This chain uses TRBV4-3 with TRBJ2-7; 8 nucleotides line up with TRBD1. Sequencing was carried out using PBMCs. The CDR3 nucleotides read TGCGCCAGCAGCCAACGTGCCAGGGGGCAATACGAGCAGTACTTC. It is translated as CASSQRARGQYEQYF.